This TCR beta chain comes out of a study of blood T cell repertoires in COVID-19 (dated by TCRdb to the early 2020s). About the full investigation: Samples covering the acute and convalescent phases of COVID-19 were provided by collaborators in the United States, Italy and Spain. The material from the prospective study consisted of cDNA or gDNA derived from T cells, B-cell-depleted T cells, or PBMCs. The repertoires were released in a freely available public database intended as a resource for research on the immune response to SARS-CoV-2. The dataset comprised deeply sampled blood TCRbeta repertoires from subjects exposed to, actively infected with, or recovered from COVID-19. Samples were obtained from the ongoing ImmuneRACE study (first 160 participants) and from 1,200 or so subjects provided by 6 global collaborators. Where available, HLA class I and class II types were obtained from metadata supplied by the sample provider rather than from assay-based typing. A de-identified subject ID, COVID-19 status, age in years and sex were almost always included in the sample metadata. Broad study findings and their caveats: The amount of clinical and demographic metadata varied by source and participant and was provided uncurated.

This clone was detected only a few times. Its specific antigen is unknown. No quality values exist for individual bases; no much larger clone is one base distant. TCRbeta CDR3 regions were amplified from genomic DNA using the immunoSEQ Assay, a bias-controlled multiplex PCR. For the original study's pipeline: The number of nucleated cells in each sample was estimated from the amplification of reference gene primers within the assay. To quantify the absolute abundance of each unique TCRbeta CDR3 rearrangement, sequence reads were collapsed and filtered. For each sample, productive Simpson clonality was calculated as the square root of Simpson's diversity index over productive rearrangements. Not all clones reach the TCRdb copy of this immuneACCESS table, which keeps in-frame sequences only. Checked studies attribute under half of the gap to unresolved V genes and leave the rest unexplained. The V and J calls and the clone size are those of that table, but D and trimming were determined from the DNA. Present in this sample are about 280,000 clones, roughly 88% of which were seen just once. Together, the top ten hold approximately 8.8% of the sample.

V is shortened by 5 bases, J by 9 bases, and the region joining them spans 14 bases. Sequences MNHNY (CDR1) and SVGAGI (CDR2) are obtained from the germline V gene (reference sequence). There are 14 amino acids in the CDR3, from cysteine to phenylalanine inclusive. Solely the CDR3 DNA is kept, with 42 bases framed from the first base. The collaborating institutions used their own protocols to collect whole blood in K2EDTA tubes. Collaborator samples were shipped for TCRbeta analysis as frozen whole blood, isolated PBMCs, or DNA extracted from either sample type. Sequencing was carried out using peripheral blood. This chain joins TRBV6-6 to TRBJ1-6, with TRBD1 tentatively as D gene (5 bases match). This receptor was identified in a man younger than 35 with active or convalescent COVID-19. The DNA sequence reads TGTGCCAGCAGTCTCCCCGGGGGGGGTTCACCCCTCCACTTT. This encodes CASSLPGGGSPLHF.